Reported below is one TCR beta chain. The data were obtained in a study of cytomegalovirus exposure and HLA in healthy donors. Sequencing used immunoSEQ multiplex PCR; TCRdb keeps in-frame clones, though not all of them. The sample lists about 170,000 clones, roughly nine tenths occurring once. This CDR3 is 13 amino acids long. From germline, CDR1 is LNHDA and CDR2 SQIVND (reference sequence). V was pared by 5 bases and J by 6 bases, with 13 bases between. The V and J genes are TRBV19 and TRBJ1-1, with D uncertain. The sequenced sample was PBMCs. The sequence came from a woman aged 25 to 45 in good health and CMV-seronegative. Written as DNA, the CDR3 is TGTGCCAGTAGTTTAATAGCCAACGCTGAAGCTTTCTTT. It encodes CASSLIANAEAFF.